The next 14 T cell receptor beta chains were all read from a single sample in a study of T cell clonality in common variable immunodeficiency. Broader study findings: Fewer deletions and N-nucleotide insertions were reportedly seen in common variable immunodeficiency TCR beta sequences.

These receptors have no identified antigens. The table came from immunoSEQ multiplex PCR; TCRdb's copy has only in-frame clones and leaves some out. Observed in the sample are tens of thousands of clones, none of them singletons. What was sequenced was peripheral blood mononuclear cells. The origin of the receptors is a human donor with common variable immunodeficiency.

This clone was seen ten or more times. The CDR3 end lies 3 residues beyond the end of the read and is filled in from the germline J gene. J is TRBJ2-3 and V is TRBV19; TRBD1 matches at 9 bases. The CDR3 runs to 16 residues. CDR1 and CDR2 (germline): LNHDA, SQIVND (reference sequence). Trimming at V came to 3 bases and at J to 0 bases, leaving 4 bases not matched to a gene. CDR3 in amino acids: CASSILGQGSTDTQYF. The sequenced CDR3 bases are TGTGCCAGTAGTATTCTGGGACAGGGAAGCACAGATACG. Supplemented by reference TRBV19 and TRBJ2-3, the full variable domain reads DGGITQSPKYLFRKEGQNVTLSCEQNLNHDAMYWYRQDPGQGLRLIYYSQIVNDFQKGDIAEGYSVSREKKESFPLTVTSAQKNPTAFYLCASSILGQGSTDTQYFGPGTRLTVL.

In this sample, this clone turned up many times. The read ends 3 residues early relative to the CDR3; the germline J gene fills the gap. This chain uses TRBV2 with TRBJ2-7; D may correspond to TRBD1 or TRBD2 (8 bases each). The germline CDR1 and CDR2 sequences are SNHLY and FYNNEI. V was shortened by 7 bases and J by 2 bases, with 18 bases between the two germline ends. The CDR3 consists of 15 residues. CDR3 amino acids: CASNSRGREAYEQYF. CDR3 bases read: TGTGCCAGCAATTCCAGGGGGCGGGAGGCCTACGAG.

This clone was seen a few times. Read coverage stops 3 residues before the CDR3 terminus; the germline J gene supplies the remainder. The chain carries TRBV7-9 and TRBJ1-1; 7 bases align to TRBD1. CDR1 is SEHNR and CDR2 is FQNEAQ in the germline V gene (reference sequence). The CDR3 consists of 14 residues. V lost 2 bases and J lost 2; bases outside the gene matches: 2. The CDR3 here is CASSLPGGNTEAFF. CDR3 bases read: TGTGCCAGCAGCTTACCAGGGGGAAACACTGAA.

This clone occurred many times. The read stops 3 residues short of the end of the CDR3; the missing end is completed from the germline J gene. The rearrangement links TRBV5-5 to TRBJ1-3; 7 bases are shared with TRBD1. The germline gives CDR1 SGHKS, CDR2 YYEKEE (reference sequence). CDR3 size: 14 residues. Trimming removed 7 bases from V and 0 bases from J; junction bases left unmatched: 4. Partial CDR3 DNA: TGTGCCAGCGGGGGACAGATCTCTGGAAACACC. Translation gives CASGGQISGNT. The entire CDR3 protein is CASGGQISGNTIYF. Complete variable domain (other parts from reference TRBV5-5 and TRBJ1-3): DAGVTQSPTHLIKTRGQQVTLRCSPISGHKSVSWYQQVLGQGPQFIFQYYEKEERGRGNFPDRFSARQFPNYSSELNVNALLLGDSALYLCASGGQISGNTIYFGEGSWLTVV.

This clone was observed many times. The CDR3 end is not reached by the read, which stops 3 residues before it; the germline J gene fills it in. The chain carries TRBV30 and TRBJ1-2; 8 nucleotides align to TRBD1. Germline CDR1 is GTSNPN and CDR2 is SVGIG (reference sequence). This CDR3 contains 11 residues. This CDR3 reads CAWDRGNGYTF. The sequenced CDR3 bases are TGTGCCTGGGACAGGGGAAACGGC.

This clone has more than one count but fewer than ten. The sequence runs out 3 residues before the end of the CDR3; the remainder is reconstructed from the germline J gene. This chain uses TRBV19 with TRBJ1-5, with a tentative D call TRBD1 (6 bases). Looked up from germline, CDR1 is LNHDA and CDR2 is SQIVND (reference sequence). Trimming cost V 5 bases and J 3 bases, with 14 bases left between them. The CDR3 has 15 residues. CDR3 DNA (partial): TGTGCCAGTAGTTCCGGGACAAGGCCCAATCAGCCC. This encodes CASSSGTRPNQP. The entire CDR3 protein reads CASSSGTRPNQPQHF.

This clone has more than one count but fewer than ten. The covered CDR3 bases are TGTGCCAGCACGGTCGGGGGGGGAGATACG. Translating gives CASTVGGGDT. Given in full, the CDR3 is CASTVGGGDTQYF. V usage is TRBV2 and J usage is TRBJ2-3; TRBD2 matches 8 bases. The read ends 3 residues shy of where the CDR3 ends; the end is completed using the germline J gene. Germline loops: CDR1 SNHLY, CDR2 FYNNEI. The CDR3 extends over 13 amino acids. V lost 7 bases, J lost 5 bases, and 5 bases stayed unmatched.

This clone has ten or more counts. The DNA ends 3 residues before the CDR3 does, and the rest of the CDR3 is filled in from the germline J gene. V and J are TRBV29-1 and TRBJ1-6; D gene ambiguous. The CDR3 extends over 14 amino acids. Deletions cut 6 bases from V and 7 bases from J, with 16 bases between. Germline V CDR1 and CDR2: SQVTM, ANQGSEA. CDR3 DNA, as far as it was read: TGCAGCGTCGCCGATCGAGGACTCAATTCACCC. Its protein is CSVADRGLNSP. Given in full, the CDR3 is CSVADRGLNSPLHF.

This clone occurred a few times. The CDR3 is cut off 3 residues early in the read; its end comes from the germline J gene. The V call is TRBV20-1, the J call TRBJ2-5, with 9 bases that match TRBD1. The J segment lost 3 bases and the V segment lost 7 bases, leaving 6 bases of the junction unmatched. This CDR3 comprises 13 residues. Germline loops: CDR1 DFQATT, CDR2 SNEGSKA (reference sequence). This CDR3 is CSGTQGAEETQYF. The part of the CDR3 DNA that was read is TGCAGTGGAACACAGGGGGCGGAAGAGACC.

This clone was observed at least ten times. The read finishes 3 residues shy of the CDR3 end, and the germline J gene is used to complete it. V gene TRBV18 combines with J gene TRBJ1-1; no clear D. This CDR3 comprises 15 residues. V lost 4 bases and J 4 bases, leaving 16 bases between the germline ends. The germline gives CDR1 KGHSH, CDR2 LQKENI. CDR3 sequence: CASSQSSGGGTEAFF. CDR3 bases read: TGTGCCAGCTCACAAAGCTCGGGTGGAGGCACTGAA.

This clone was seen repeatedly, ten times or more. The read stops 3 residues short of the end of the CDR3; the missing end is completed from the germline J gene. Other DNA sequences in this sample translate to the same CDR3. The V gene is TRBV2, the J gene TRBJ2-2; 7 bases match TRBD1. The V gene's germline CDR1 is SNHLY and CDR2 FYNNEI. The CDR3 contains 14 residues. J lost 1 base, V lost 9 bases, and 5 bases had no gene match. CDR3: CASRRDRNTGELFF. The CDR3 bases that were read are TGTGCCAGTCGCCGGGACAGGAACACCGGGGAG.

This clone was seen at least ten times. The CDR3 goes on 3 residues after the read ends, and that part is filled in from the germline J gene. The chain has TRBV18 and TRBJ2-1; D is unclear. Trimming left V 4 bases short and J 6 bases short, with 22 bases between. There are 17 residues in the CDR3. Germline V gene lookup returns CDR1 KGHSH and CDR2 LQKENI. CDR3 protein: CASSLKSDLSQGNEQFF. CDR3 bases read: TGTGCCAGCTCACTGAAAAGCGACCTATCCCAAGGCAATGAG.

This clone turned up a few times. The sequence runs out 3 residues before the end of the CDR3; the remainder is reconstructed from the germline J gene. The gene calls are TRBV7-8 and TRBJ2-1; 10 bases are shared with TRBD1. Germline CDR1 is SGHVS and CDR2 is FQNEAQ. The CDR3 has 14 amino acids. The junction had 7 bases not matched to a gene; V was cut back by 7 bases and J by 7 bases. CDR3 in amino acids: CASMRDRGMNEQFF. The sequenced CDR3 bases are TGTGCCAGCATGCGGGACAGGGGTATGAATGAG.

CDR3 region: CASSLYGTAYEQYF. Partial CDR3 DNA: TGCGCCAGCAGCTTGTACGGGACAGCCTACGAG. The chain couples TRBV5-1 to TRBJ2-7, with TRBD1 matching over 7 bases. Read coverage stops 3 residues before the CDR3 terminus; the germline J gene supplies the remainder. Looked up from germline, CDR1 is SGHRS and CDR2 is YFSETQ. CDR3 length: 14 residues. V dropped 1 base and J dropped 2; count of bases not matched to a gene: 3.